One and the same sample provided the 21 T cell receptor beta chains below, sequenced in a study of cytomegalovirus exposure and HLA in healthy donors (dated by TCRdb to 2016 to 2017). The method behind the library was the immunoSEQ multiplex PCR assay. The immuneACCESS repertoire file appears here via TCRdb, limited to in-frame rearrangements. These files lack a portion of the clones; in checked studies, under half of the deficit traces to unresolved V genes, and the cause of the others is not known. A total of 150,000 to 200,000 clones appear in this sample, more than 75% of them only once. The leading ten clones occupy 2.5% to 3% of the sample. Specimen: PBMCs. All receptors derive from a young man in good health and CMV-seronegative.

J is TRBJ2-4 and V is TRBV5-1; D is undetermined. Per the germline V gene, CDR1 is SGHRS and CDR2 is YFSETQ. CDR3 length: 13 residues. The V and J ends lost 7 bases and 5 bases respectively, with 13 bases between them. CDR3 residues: CASAPAEQNIQYF. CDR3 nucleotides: TGCGCCAGCGCCCCCGCGGAGCAAAACATTCAGTACTTC. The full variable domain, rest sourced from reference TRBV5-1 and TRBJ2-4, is KAGVTQTPRYLIKTRGQQVTLSCSPISGHRSVSWYQQTPGQGLQFLFEYFSETQRNKGNFPGRFSGRQFSNSRSEMNVSTLELGDSALYLCASAPAEQNIQYFGAGTRLSVL.

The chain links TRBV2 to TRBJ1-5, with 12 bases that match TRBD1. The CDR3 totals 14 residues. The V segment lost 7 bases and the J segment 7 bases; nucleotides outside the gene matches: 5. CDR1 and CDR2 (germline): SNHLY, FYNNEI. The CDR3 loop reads CASTGTGGGQPQHF. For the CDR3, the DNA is TGTGCCAGCACCGGGACAGGGGGCGGCCAGCCCCAGCATTTT.

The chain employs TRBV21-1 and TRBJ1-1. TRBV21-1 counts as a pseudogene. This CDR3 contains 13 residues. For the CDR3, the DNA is TGTGCCAGCGGGGAGGGCGGTGGCACTGAAGCTTTCTTT. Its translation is CASGEGGGTEAFF.

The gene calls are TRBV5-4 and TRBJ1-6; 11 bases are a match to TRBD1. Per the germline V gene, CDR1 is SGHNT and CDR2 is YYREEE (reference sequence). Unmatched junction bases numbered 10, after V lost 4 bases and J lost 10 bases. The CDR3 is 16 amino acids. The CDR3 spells CASSPGQGGLESPLHF. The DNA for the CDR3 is TGTGCCAGCAGCCCGGGACAGGGGGGCTTAGAGTCACCCCTCCACTTT.

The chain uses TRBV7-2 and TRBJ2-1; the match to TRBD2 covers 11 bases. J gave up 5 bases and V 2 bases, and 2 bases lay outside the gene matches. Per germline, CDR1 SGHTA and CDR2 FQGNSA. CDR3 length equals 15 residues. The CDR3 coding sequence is TGTGCCAGCAGCTTAACTAGCGGGAGACACAATGAGCAGTTCTTC. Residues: CASSLTSGRHNEQFF. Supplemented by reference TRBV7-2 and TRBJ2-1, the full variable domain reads GAGVSQSPSNKVTEKGKDVELRCDPISGHTALYWYRQSLGQGLEFLIYFQGNSAPDKSGLPSDRFSAERTGGSVSTLTIQRTQQEDSAVYLCASSLTSGRHNEQFFGPGTRLTVL.

The DNA of the CDR3 is TGTGCCAGTAGTAACTCACCGACAGGGGAAGAGGAGTATGGCTACACCTTC. Residues: CASSNSPTGEEEYGYTF. V gene TRBV19 combines with J gene TRBJ1-2; TRBD1 matches 8 bases. Per the germline V gene, CDR1 is LNHDA and CDR2 is SQIVND (reference sequence). With 4 bases clipped from V and 5 bases from J, the junction kept 15 bases outside the gene matches. The CDR3 length is 17 residues.

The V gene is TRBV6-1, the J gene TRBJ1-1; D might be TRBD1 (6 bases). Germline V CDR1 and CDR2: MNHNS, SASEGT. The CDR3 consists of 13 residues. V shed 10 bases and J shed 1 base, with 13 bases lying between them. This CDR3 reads CATSLDRNTEAFF. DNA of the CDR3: TGTGCCACCTCACTGGACAGGAACACTGAAGCTTTCTTT.

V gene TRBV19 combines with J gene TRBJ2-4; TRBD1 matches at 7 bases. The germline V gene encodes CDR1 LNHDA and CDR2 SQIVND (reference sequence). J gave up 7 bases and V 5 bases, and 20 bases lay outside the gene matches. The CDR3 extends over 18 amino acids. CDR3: CASSDRAAQIWDRNIQYF. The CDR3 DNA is TGTGCCAGTAGTGACAGGGCTGCACAGATATGGGACCGTAACATTCAGTACTTC. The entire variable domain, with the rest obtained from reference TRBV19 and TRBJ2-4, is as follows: DGGITQSPKYLFRKEGQNVTLSCEQNLNHDAMYWYRQDPGQGLRLIYYSQIVNDFQKGDIAEGYSVSREKKESFPLTVTSAQKNPTAFYLCASSDRAAQIWDRNIQYFGAGTRLSVL.

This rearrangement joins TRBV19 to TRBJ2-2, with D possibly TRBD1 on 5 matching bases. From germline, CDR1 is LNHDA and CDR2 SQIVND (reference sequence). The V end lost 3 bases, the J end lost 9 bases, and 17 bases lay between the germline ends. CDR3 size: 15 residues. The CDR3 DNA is TGTGCCAGTAGTATTTGGGGCGGTGGTTACCGGGAGCTGTTTTTT. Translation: CASSIWGGGYRELFF.

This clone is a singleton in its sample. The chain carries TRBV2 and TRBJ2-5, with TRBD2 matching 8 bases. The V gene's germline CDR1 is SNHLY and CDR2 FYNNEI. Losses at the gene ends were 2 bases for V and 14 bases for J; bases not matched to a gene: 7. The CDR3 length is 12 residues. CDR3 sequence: CASSELRAGVYF. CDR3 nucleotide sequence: TGTGCCAGCAGTGAATTACGAGCGGGGGTCTACTTC. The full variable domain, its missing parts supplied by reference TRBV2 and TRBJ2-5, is EPEVTQTPSHQVTQMGQEVILRCVPISNHLYFYWYRQILGQKVEFLVSFYNNEISEKSEIFDDQFSVERPDGSNFTLKIRSTKLEDSAMYFCASSELRAGVYFGPGTRLLVL.

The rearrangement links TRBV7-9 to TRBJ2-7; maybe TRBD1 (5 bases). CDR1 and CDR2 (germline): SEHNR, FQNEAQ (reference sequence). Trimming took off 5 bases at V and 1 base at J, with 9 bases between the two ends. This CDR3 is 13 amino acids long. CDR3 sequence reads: CASSPPGSYEQYV. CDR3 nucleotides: TGTGCCAGCAGCCCACCAGGGTCCTACGAGCAGTACGTC.

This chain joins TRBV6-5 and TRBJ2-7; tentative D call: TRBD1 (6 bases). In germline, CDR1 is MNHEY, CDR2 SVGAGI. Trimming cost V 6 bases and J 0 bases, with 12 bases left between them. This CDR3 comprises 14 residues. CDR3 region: CASRPGHSSYEQYF. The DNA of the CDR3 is TGTGCCAGCAGGCCGGGACATAGCTCCTACGAGCAGTACTTC.

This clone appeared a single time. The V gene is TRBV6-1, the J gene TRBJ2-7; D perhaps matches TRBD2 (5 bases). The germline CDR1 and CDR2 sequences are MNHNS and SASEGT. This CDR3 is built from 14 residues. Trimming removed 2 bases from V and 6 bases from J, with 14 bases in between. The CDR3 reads CASSERSSGFEQYV. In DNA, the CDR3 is TGTGCCAGCAGTGAACGGTCGTCGGGATTCGAGCAGTACGTC.

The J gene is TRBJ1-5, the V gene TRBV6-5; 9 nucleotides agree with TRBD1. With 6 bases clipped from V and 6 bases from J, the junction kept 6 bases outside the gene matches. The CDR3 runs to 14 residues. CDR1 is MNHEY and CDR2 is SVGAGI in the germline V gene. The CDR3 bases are TGTGCCAGCAGCCCGGGACAGGGCGCTCAGCCCCAGCATTTT. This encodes CASSPGQGAQPQHF.

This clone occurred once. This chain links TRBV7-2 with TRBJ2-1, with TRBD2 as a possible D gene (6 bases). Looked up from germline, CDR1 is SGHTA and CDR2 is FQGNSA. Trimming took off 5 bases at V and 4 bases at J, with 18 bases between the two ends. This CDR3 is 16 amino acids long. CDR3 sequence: CASSPSFSGKYNEQFF. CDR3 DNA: TGTGCCAGCAGCCCATCGTTTAGCGGAAAGTACAATGAGCAGTTCTTC.

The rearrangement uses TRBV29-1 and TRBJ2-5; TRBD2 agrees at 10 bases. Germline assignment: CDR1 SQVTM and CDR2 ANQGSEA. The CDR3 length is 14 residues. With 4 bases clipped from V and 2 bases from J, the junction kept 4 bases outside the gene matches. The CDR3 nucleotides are TGCAGCGTTGTGAGGACTAGCGGACAAGAGACCCAGTACTTC. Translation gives CSVVRTSGQETQYF.

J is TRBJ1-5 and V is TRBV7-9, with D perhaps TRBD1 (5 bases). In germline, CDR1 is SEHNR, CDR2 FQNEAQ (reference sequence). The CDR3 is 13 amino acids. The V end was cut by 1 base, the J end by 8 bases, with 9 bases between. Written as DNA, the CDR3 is TGTGCCAGCAGCTTAGATCAGGGAAAGCCCCAGCATTTT. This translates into CASSLDQGKPQHF.

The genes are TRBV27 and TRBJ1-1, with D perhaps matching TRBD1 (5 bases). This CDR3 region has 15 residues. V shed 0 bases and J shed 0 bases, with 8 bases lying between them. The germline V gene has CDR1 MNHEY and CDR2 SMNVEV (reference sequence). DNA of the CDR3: TGTGCCAGCAGTTTATCTGCAGGGATGAACACTGAAGCTTTCTTT. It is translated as CASSLSAGMNTEAFF.

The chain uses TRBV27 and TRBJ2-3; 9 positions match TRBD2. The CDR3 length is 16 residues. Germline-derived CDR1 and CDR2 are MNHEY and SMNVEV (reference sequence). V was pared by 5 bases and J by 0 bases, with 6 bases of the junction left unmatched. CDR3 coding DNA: TGTGCCAGCAGTAGGCGGGAGGGCCCAAGCACAGATACGCAGTATTTT. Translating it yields CASSRREGPSTDTQYF.

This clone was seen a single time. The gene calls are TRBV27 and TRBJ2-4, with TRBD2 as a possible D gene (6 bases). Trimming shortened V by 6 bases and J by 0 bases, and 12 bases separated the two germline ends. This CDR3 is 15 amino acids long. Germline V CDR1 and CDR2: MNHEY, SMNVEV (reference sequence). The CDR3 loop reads CASSVGGLAKNIQYF. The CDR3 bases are TGTGCCAGCAGCGTGGGGGGTTTAGCCAAAAACATTCAGTACTTC.

The CDR3 sequence is CASSLGDSLNEKLFF. CDR3 sequence (DNA): TGTGCCAGCAGCTTGGGTGACAGCCTTAATGAAAAACTGTTTTTT. The chain employs TRBV5-5 and TRBJ1-4, with D maybe TRBD1 (5 bases). The ends were cut back, 0 bases at V and 4 bases at J, with 10 bases in the middle. Germline CDR1 SGHKS, CDR2 YYEKEE (reference sequence). CDR3 length: 15 amino acids.